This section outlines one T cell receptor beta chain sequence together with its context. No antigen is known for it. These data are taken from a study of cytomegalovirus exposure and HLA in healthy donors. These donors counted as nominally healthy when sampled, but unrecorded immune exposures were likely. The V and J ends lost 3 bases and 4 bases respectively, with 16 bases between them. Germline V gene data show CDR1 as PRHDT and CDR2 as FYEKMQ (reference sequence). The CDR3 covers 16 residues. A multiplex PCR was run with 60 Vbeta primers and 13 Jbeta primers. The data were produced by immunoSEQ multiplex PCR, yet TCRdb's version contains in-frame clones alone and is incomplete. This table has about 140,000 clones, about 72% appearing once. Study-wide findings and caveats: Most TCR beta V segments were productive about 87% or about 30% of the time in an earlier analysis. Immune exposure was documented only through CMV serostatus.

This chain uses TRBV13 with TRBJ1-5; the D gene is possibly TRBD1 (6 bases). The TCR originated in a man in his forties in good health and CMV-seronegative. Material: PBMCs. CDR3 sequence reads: CASSFGPRGHNQPQHF. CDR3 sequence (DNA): TGTGCCAGCAGCTTCGGTCCCAGGGGCCATAATCAGCCCCAGCATTTT. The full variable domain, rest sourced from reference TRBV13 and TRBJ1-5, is AAGVIQSPRHLIKEKRETATLKCYPIPRHDTVYWYQQGPGQDPQFLISFYEKMQSDKGSIPDRFSAQQFSDYHSELNMSSLELGDSALYFCASSFGPRGHNQPQHFGDGTRLSIL.